Listed here are 20 T cell receptor beta chains from one sample, sequenced in a study of brain T cells in children with intractable seizures. The repertoire was sequenced with immunoSEQ multiplex PCR; TCRdb's copy has only in-frame clones and lacks some. The data contain about 340,000 clones, over 90% of them singletons. Time point reported: blood from clinic visit 5 months post-surgery; TSC patient then seizure free. Sequences were derived from peripheral blood, sampled more than 4 months after surgery. The origin of the receptors is a boy in the first two years of life with tuberous sclerosis and intractable seizures.

This chain joins TRBV28 and TRBJ2-1; D might be TRBD1 (6 bases). Germline V gene data show CDR1 as MDHEN and CDR2 as SYDVKM. The V end lost 4 bases, the J end lost 5 bases, and 15 bases lay between the germline ends. The CDR3 covers 15 residues. CDR3 coding DNA: TGTGCCAGCAGTTGGTACCGACAGGCGAACAATGAGCAGTTCTTC. Residues: CASSWYRQANNEQFF.

This CDR3 is CASSFRGQGNTEAFF. DNA for the CDR3: TGTGCCAGCAGCTTTAGGGGGCAAGGGAACACTGAAGCTTTCTTT. V gene TRBV11-2 combines with J gene TRBJ1-1; 7 positions agree with TRBD1. V was pared by 3 bases and J by 1 base, with 5 bases of the junction left unmatched. Germline lookup yields CDR1 SGHAT and CDR2 FQNNGV. The CDR3 spans 15 residues.

The CDR3 DNA sequence: TGTGCCAGCATCCGGGACAGTAATCAGCCCCAGCATTTT. Protein sequence: CASIRDSNQPQHF. V usage is TRBV2 and J usage is TRBJ1-5, with TRBD1 matching 7 bases. V shed 7 bases, J shed 4 bases, and the junction held 4 bases outside the gene matches. Germline CDR1 and CDR2: SNHLY and FYNNEI. The CDR3 is 13 residues long.

The V call is TRBV6-5, the J call TRBJ1-2; D might be TRBD1 (5 bases). The CDR3 is 13 residues long. Germline V lookup: CDR1 MNHEY, CDR2 SVGAGI. Trimming removed 2 bases from V and 1 base from J, with 5 bases in between. Here the CDR3 reads CASSYGGNYGYTF. The CDR3 DNA reads TGTGCCAGCAGTTACGGGGGTAACTATGGCTACACCTTC.

This clone appeared a single time. The rearrangement joins TRBV28 to TRBJ2-7; the D gene is possibly TRBD1 (6 bases). Trimming removed 6 bases at V and 6 bases at J, with 15 bases between. CDR3 length: 13 residues. Germline V gene lookup returns CDR1 MDHEN and CDR2 SYDVKM. The CDR3 sequence: CASSLDRFGEQYF. In nucleotides, the CDR3 is TGTGCCAGCAGCCTCGACAGGTTCGGCGAGCAGTACTTC. Based on the CDR3 plus reference TRBV28 and TRBJ2-7, the full variable domain is DVKVTQSSRYLVKRTGEKVFLECVQDMDHENMFWYRQDPGLGLRLIYFSYDVKMKEKGDIPEGYSVSREKKERFSLILESASTNQTSMYLCASSLDRFGEQYFGPGTRLTVT.

The chain uses TRBV3-1 (or the pseudogene TRBV3-2) and TRBJ1-6, with 7 bases that match TRBD1. The germline V gene has CDR1 LGHDT and CDR2 YNNKEL (reference sequence). The CDR3 runs to 18 residues. J lost 0 bases, V lost 4 bases, and 9 bases had no gene match. The CDR3 DNA sequence: TGTGCCAGCAGCCGGACCTTGACAGGGAGCTCCTATAATTCACCCCTCCACTTT. Its translation: CASSRTLTGSSYNSPLHF.

V is TRBV10-3 and J is TRBJ2-7; 10 nucleotides agree with TRBD1. CDR3 length equals 14 residues. Germline V gene data show CDR1 as ENHRY and CDR2 as SYGVKD. V was clipped by 4 bases and J by 2 bases; unmatched bases: 2. DNA for the CDR3: TGTGCCATCAGTGCGGGACAGGGGCCCTACGAGCAGTACTTC. Its protein product is CAISAGQGPYEQYF.

The chain couples TRBV20-1 to TRBJ2-1; either TRBD1 or TRBD2 may supply D (5 bases each). Germline CDR1 DFQATT, CDR2 SNEGSKA (reference sequence). Trimming cost V 3 bases and J 10 bases, with 10 bases left between them. The length of the CDR3 is 11 residues. The CDR3 sequence is CSASSGLEQFF. As DNA, the CDR3 is TGCAGTGCTAGCTCGGGGCTGGAGCAGTTCTTC.

The rearrangement uses TRBV19 and TRBJ1-5; tentative D call: TRBD1 (5 bases). The CDR3 spans 16 residues. Germline lookup yields CDR1 LNHDA and CDR2 SQIVND (reference sequence). Trimming took 5 bases from V and 5 from J, leaving 19 bases between them. The CDR3 sequence is CASSWGGRWSYQPQHF. The DNA for the CDR3 is TGTGCCAGTAGTTGGGGCGGCAGGTGGTCGTATCAGCCCCAGCATTTT.

The chain links TRBV7-9 to TRBJ1-6; 9 bases align to TRBD1. The J segment lost 10 bases and the V segment lost 5 bases, leaving 6 bases of the junction unmatched. Germline assignment: CDR1 SEHNR and CDR2 FQNEAQ (reference sequence). This CDR3 contains 14 residues. The CDR3 DNA is TGTGCCAGCAGCCCCGGACAGGGGAGGTCACCCCTCCACTTT. It yields the protein CASSPGQGRSPLHF.

This chain links TRBV3-1 (or the pseudogene TRBV3-2) with TRBJ1-6; D is uncertain. V lost 5 bases and J 5 bases, leaving 10 bases between the germline ends. This CDR3 contains 14 residues. Germline CDR1 reads LGHDT; CDR2 reads YNNKEL (reference sequence). CDR3 loop: CASSGRDNNSPLHF. CDR3 DNA: TGTGCCAGCAGCGGCCGGGATAATAATTCACCCCTCCACTTT.

The CDR3 reads CASSFGVGSTKDTQYF. For the CDR3, the DNA is TGTGCCAGCAGCTTCGGTGTCGGGAGTACCAAAGATACGCAGTATTTT. The chain has TRBV13 and TRBJ2-3, with D possibly matching TRBD2 (6 bases). Looked up from germline, CDR1 is PRHDT and CDR2 is FYEKMQ (reference sequence). V shed 3 bases and J shed 5 bases, with 18 bases lying between them. The length of the CDR3 is 16 residues.

V and J are TRBV3-1 (or the pseudogene TRBV3-2) and TRBJ2-3, with D perhaps TRBD2 (5 bases). The CDR3 spans 17 residues. V lost 0 bases, J lost 3 bases, and 16 bases lay in between. Germline V gene sequence: CDR1 LGHDT, CDR2 YNNKEL (reference sequence). The CDR3 DNA sequence: TGTGCCAGCAGCCAAGATTGGGGAGCGGAGTCAACAGATACGCAGTATTTT. This gives the protein CASSQDWGAESTDTQYF.

This clone came up a few times. The rearrangement joins TRBV2 to TRBJ1-1; D is uncertain. CDR1 SNHLY and CDR2 FYNNEI come from the germline V gene. Trimming stripped 5 bases from V and 0 bases from J, with 7 bases between. The CDR3 has 13 residues. The CDR3 nucleotides are TGTGCCAGCAGTTCACAGATGAACACTGAAGCTTTCTTT. This codes for CASSSQMNTEAFF.

The rearrangement joins TRBV28 to TRBJ1-3; no definite D call. Germline values: CDR1 MDHEN, CDR2 SYDVKM. CDR3 length: 15 amino acids. Trimming removed 7 bases from V and 0 bases from J, with 13 bases in between. For the CDR3, the DNA is TGTGCCAGCACGGCCAGCCCAAGCTCTGGAAACACCATATATTTT. It translates to CASTASPSSGNTIYF.

The rearrangement links TRBV5-1 to TRBJ2-5; TRBD2 aligns across 11 bases. In germline, CDR1 is SGHRS, CDR2 YFSETQ. J lost 4 bases, V lost 0 bases, and 2 bases had no gene match. CDR3 length equals 15 residues. The CDR3 DNA follows: TGCGCCAGCAGCTTGGGACTAGCGGGACTAGAGACCCAGTACTTC. This codes for CASSLGLAGLETQYF.

The chain joins TRBV10-3 to TRBJ1-2; unclear D gene. Germline V gene sequence: CDR1 ENHRY, CDR2 SYGVKD. V shed 0 bases and J shed 8 bases, with 13 bases lying between them. This CDR3 comprises 14 residues. CDR3 sequence reads: CAISESGISDGYTF. The CDR3 coding sequence is TGTGCCATCAGTGAGTCGGGCATTAGCGACGGCTACACCTTC.

The CDR3 protein is CASSLGTSDTQYF. Written as DNA, the CDR3 is TGTGCCAGCAGCTTGGGGACTTCCGATACGCAGTATTTT. The gene calls are TRBV5-6 and TRBJ2-3, with TRBD2 as a possible D gene (5 bases). With 0 bases removed from V and 6 bases from J, the gap between germline ends came to 8 bases. The CDR3 extends over 13 amino acids. In germline, CDR1 is SGHDT, CDR2 YYEEEE.

The chain employs TRBV19 and TRBJ2-7, with D hard to call. The germline V gene encodes CDR1 LNHDA and CDR2 SQIVND (reference sequence). Trimming pared 7 bases from V and 2 bases from J, leaving 18 bases between. The CDR3 is 15 amino acids. This chain's CDR3 is CASTPDTNVAYEQYF. The CDR3 coding sequence is TGTGCCAGTACTCCAGACACGAACGTGGCCTACGAGCAGTACTTC.

The genes are TRBV13 and TRBJ2-5, with TRBD1 matching 7 bases. Trimming cost V 5 bases and J 2 bases; bases outside gene matches: 8. The CDR3 has 15 amino acids. CDR1 is PRHDT and CDR2 is FYEKMQ in the germline V gene (reference sequence). This chain's CDR3 is CASSIRQGVQETQYF. CDR3 coding DNA: TGTGCCAGCAGCATCCGACAGGGCGTACAAGAGACCCAGTACTTC.